The present T cell receptor beta chain was sequenced within a study of T cell responses to AZD1222 COVID-19 vaccine. Study-wide context: Second doses were pooled across both intervals (about 4 or about 12 weeks). Regarding the study as a whole: Repertoire samples came only from after the peak T cell response. Once two AZD1222 doses were given, Spike-specific TCR breadth and depth went up. White British donors predominated, females outnumbered males, and clonal diversity was possibly underestimated.

Concerning this clone: Its cognate antigen is unknown.

Profiling relied on immunoSEQ multiplex PCR, and the TCRdb table lists in-frame clones only, not all of them. The sample consists of some 170,000 clones, 70% to 90% of them appearing once. This TCR derives from an adult in good health. The sequencing used peripheral blood, collected on day 0 of AZD1222 vaccination.

Here the CDR3 reads CASSESRRVWLFF. The DNA of the CDR3 is TGTGCCAGCAGTGAATCGCGACGAGTTTGGCTGTTTTTT. The gene calls are TRBV6-1 and TRBJ2-2; D unclear. Germline V CDR1 and CDR2: MNHNS, SASEGT. The CDR3 contains 13 residues. Trimming cost V 2 bases and J 13 bases, with 14 bases left between them.